This T cell receptor (beta chain) emerged from a study of OX40 agonist ivuxolimab in advanced cancers. Overall study: Every patient in dose escalation had hepatocellular carcinoma, melanoma, renal cell or head and neck cancer.

The table came from immunoSEQ multiplex PCR; TCRdb's copy has only in-frame clones and leaves some out. The table has nearly 80,000 clones, 84% seen once. V was clipped by 8 bases and J by 5 bases, with 6 bases between them. This CDR3 spans 10 amino acids. Germline assignment: CDR1 MNHEY and CDR2 SVGAGI. Sequenced material: CD4+ or CD8+ T cells sorted from blood, taken in a trial of the OX40 agonist ivuxolimab. The gene calls are TRBV6-5 and TRBJ1-1, with unresolved D. This clonotype originated in an adult with an advanced solid tumor such as melanoma, head and neck, liver or kidney cancer. For the CDR3, the DNA is TGTGCCAGCTATACAACTGAAGCTTTCTTT. It codes for CASYTTEAFF.